The rows below give T cell receptor beta chains drawn from one sample of a study of graft-versus-host responses after intestinal transplantation. This table comes from immunoSEQ multiplex PCR, and its TCRdb copy is limited to in-frame clones, with some not included. Among roughly 25,000 clones listed, over 90% were seen once. Sequencing was performed on PBMCs, taken 18 days after transplant. The receptors stem from a human patient who received an intestinal transplant, so some T cells may come from the graft donor. The CDR3 runs from the conserved cysteine through the conserved F or W. D genes are given only for firm matches. Clone size is not always given. Where it is, it says once, few, many or a class for expanded clones.

j_call v_call d_call clone_size cdr3_aa cdr3_nt
TRBJ1-1 TRBV4-1 TRBD1 - CASSIRDRGSSSYMNTEAFF TGCGCCAGCAGCATCCGGGACAGGGGGTCTTCCAGTTACATGAACACTGAAGCTTTCTTT
TRBJ1-1 TRBV25-1 - - CASKPQAVNTEAFF TGTGCCAGCAAGCCCCAGGCCGTGAACACTGAAGCTTTCTTT
TRBJ2-7 TRBV30 TRBD2 once CAWTGGEGPYEQYF TGTGCCTGGACCGGGGGGGAGGGACCCTACGAGCAGTACTTC
TRBJ2-2 TRBV7-9 TRBD2 - CASSLSGLALFGELFF TGTGCCAGCAGCTTATCGGGACTAGCATTGTTCGGGGAGCTGTTTTTT
TRBJ1-2 TRBV27 TRBD1 - CASSFLQGGHYGYTF TGTGCCAGCAGTTTTCTGCAGGGGGGTCACTATGGCTACACCTTC
TRBJ1-2 TRBV27 TRBD1 - CASSGTGVGGYTF TGTGCCAGCAGTGGCACAGGGGTAGGTGGCTACACCTTC
TRBJ2-1 TRBV6-1 TRBD2 - CASSGPGLAGIYSYNEQFF TGTGCCAGCAGTGGGCCGGGACTAGCGGGGATTTACTCCTACAATGAGCAGTTCTTC
TRBJ2-1 TRBV19 TRBD2 - CASSERGGSYEQFF TGTGCCAGTAGTGAGCGGGGGGGCAGCTATGAGCAGTTCTTC
TRBJ1-1 TRBV29-1 - - CSAWGSAEAFF TGCAGCGCGTGGGGGTCAGCTGAAGCTTTCTTT
TRBJ1-1 TRBV19 - - CASSIIGGYPEAFF TGTGCCAGTAGTATCATTGGCGGGTATCCTGAAGCTTTCTTT
TRBJ1-2 TRBV5-1 - - CASGQGSDYGYTF TGCGCCAGCGGGCAGGGGTCGGACTATGGCTACACCTTC